Each of the 6 T cell receptor beta chains below was sequenced from the same sample in a study of blood T cell repertoires in COVID-19. The repertoire was sequenced with immunoSEQ multiplex PCR; TCRdb's copy has only in-frame clones and lacks some. The data contain roughly 35,000 clones, around 90% of them seen just once; the ten biggest clones take up 14%. Specimen: peripheral blood. The receptors here all came from a man in his 60s with active COVID-19.

The CDR3 DNA is TGTGCCAGTAGTATGACAGGGACCCTCTACGAGCAGTACTTC. Translating it yields CASSMTGTLYEQYF. This rearrangement joins TRBV19 to TRBJ2-7; 7 bases agree with TRBD1. V lost 3 bases, J lost 3 bases, and 5 bases stayed unmatched. The CDR3 spans 14 residues. Germline CDR1 is LNHDA and CDR2 is SQIVND (reference sequence).

The gene calls are TRBV27 and TRBJ2-5, with TRBD2 matching 10 bases. CDR3 length equals 15 residues. V lost 5 bases, J lost 5 bases, and 8 bases stayed unmatched. Germline-derived CDR1 and CDR2 are MNHEY and SMNVEV (reference sequence). The CDR3 spells CASSTRLAGRETQYF. DNA of the CDR3: TGTGCCAGCAGTACCCGACTAGCGGGTAGGGAGACCCAGTACTTC.

The chain combines TRBV19 with TRBJ1-2; 8 bases map to TRBD1. In germline, CDR1 is LNHDA, CDR2 SQIVND (reference sequence). With V trimmed by 5 bases and J by 8 bases, 13 bases remained unmatched. The CDR3 is 15 residues long. CDR3 protein: CASSLRTGRVEGYTF. In DNA form, the CDR3 reads TGTGCCAGTAGTCTACGGACAGGGCGGGTCGAAGGCTACACCTTC.

The rearrangement uses TRBV7-9 and TRBJ1-4; maybe TRBD1 (5 bases). The CDR3 loop spans 14 amino acids. The V gene lost 6 bases and the J gene lost 6 bases, with 14 bases spanning the gap. CDR1 and CDR2 from the germline V gene are SEHNR and FQNEAQ (reference sequence). CDR3 DNA sequence: TGTGCCAGCAGTATTCAGGGATACGATGAAAAACTGTTTTTT. Translating gives CASSIQGYDEKLFF.

This clone turned up a few times. The J gene is TRBJ1-2, the V gene TRBV28; maybe TRBD1 (5 bases). The CDR3 covers 15 residues. In germline, CDR1 is MDHEN, CDR2 SYDVKM. V was shortened by 3 bases and J by 5 bases, with 16 bases between the two germline ends. This chain's CDR3 is CASSLYGGVPYGYTF. In DNA, the CDR3 is TGTGCCAGCAGTTTGTATGGAGGGGTCCCTTATGGCTACACCTTC.

J is TRBJ1-1 and V is TRBV19, with D possibly being TRBD1 (6 bases). V was shortened by 7 bases and J by 6 bases, with 15 bases between the two germline ends. The CDR3 sequence is 13 residues long. Germline CDR1 reads LNHDA; CDR2 reads SQIVND (reference sequence). The CDR3 is CASMRTASAEAFF. Written as DNA, the CDR3 is TGTGCCAGTATGAGGACAGCCTCGGCTGAAGCTTTCTTT.